This TCR beta chain is from a study of cytomegalovirus exposure and HLA in healthy donors. This clone was detected only once. What it recognizes is unknown. There are 16 residues in the CDR3. The V gene's germline CDR1 is SGDLS and CDR2 YYNGEE. Trimming cost V 0 bases and J 0 bases, with 10 bases left between them. The study ran its PCR with 60 Vbeta and 13 Jbeta primers. Libraries were prepared by immunoSEQ multiplex PCR; TCRdb keeps only in-frame clonotypes and omits some of them. The sample lists 110,000 to 150,000 clones, about 74% occurring once. Points from the study as a whole: The study carried out a later analysis of TCR beta sequences. It associated 16,951 of them with specific HLA alleles at a false discovery rate of 0.05. Later, an analysis found that common viral pathogens appeared to be linked with several of the most significant clusters.

The sequencing input was PBMCs. The chain has TRBV9 and TRBJ2-1; D not resolved. This receptor was identified in a man aged 18 to 30 in good health and CMV-seropositive. This CDR3 reads CASSVGFRSSYNEQFF. In DNA, the CDR3 is TGTGCCAGCAGCGTAGGGTTCAGAAGCTCCTACAATGAGCAGTTCTTC.